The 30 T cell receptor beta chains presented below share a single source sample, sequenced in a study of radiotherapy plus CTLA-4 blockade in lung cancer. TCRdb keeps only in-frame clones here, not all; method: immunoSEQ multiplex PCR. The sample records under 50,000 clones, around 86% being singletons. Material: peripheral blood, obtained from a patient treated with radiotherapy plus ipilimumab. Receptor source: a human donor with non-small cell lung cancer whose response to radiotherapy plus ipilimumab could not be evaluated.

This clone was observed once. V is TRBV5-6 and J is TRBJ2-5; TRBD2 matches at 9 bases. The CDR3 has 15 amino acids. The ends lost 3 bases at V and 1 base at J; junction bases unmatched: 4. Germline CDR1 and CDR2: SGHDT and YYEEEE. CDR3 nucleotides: TGTGCCAGCAGCTGGATGACTAGCGGCCAAGAGACCCAGTACTTC. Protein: CASSWMTSGQETQYF.

The CDR3 nucleotides are TGTGCCAGCAGGGAACAGGGAATATCCTACAATGAGCAGTTCTTC. Its protein product is CASREQGISYNEQFF. This sequence joins TRBV2 and TRBJ2-1; TRBD1 is a possible D gene (6 bases). Germline CDR1 and CDR2: SNHLY and FYNNEI. The CDR3 spans 15 residues. V was clipped by 6 bases and J by 1 base, with 13 bases between them.

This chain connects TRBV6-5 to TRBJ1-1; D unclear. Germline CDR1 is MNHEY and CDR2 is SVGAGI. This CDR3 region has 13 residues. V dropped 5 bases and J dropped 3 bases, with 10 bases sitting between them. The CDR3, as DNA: TGTGCCAGCAGTGTTCGTGTAGACACTGAAGCTTTCTTT. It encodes CASSVRVDTEAFF.

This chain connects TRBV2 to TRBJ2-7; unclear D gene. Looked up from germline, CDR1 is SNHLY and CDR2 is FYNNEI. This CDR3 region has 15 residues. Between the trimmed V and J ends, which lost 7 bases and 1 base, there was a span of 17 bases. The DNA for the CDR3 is TGTGCCAGCAACCCCCTTGTGCAGAAATCCTACGAGCAGTACTTC. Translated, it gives CASNPLVQKSYEQYF.

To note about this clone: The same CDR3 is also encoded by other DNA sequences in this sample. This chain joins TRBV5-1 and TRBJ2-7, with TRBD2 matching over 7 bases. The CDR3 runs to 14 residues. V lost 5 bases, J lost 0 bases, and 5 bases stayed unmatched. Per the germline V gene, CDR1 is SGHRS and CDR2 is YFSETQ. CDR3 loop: CASSSTGGSYEQYF. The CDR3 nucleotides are TGCGCCAGCAGTTCGACGGGGGGCTCCTACGAGCAGTACTTC.

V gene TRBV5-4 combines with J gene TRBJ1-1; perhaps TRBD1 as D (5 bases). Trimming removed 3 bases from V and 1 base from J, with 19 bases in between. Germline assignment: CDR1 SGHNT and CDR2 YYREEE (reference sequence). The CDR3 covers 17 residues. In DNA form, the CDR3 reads TGTGCCAGCAGCTGGAGCCCCTATGAACAGGCGAACACTGAAGCTTTCTTT. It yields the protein CASSWSPYEQANTEAFF.

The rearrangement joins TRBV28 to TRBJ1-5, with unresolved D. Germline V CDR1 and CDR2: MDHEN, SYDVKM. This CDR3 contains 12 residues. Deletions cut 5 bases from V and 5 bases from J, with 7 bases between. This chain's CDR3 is CASSDNDQPQHF. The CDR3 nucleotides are TGTGCCAGCAGTGACAATGATCAGCCCCAGCATTTT.

CDR3 bases: TGTGCCAGTAGTCTATACAGGGGGCTGGTTGATGGCTACACCTTC. This encodes CASSLYRGLVDGYTF. The V call is TRBV19, the J call TRBJ1-2; 9 bases are shared with TRBD1. The CDR3 runs to 15 residues. Per germline, CDR1 LNHDA and CDR2 SQIVND (reference sequence). V gave up 5 bases and J gave up 6 bases; unmatched junction bases: 10.

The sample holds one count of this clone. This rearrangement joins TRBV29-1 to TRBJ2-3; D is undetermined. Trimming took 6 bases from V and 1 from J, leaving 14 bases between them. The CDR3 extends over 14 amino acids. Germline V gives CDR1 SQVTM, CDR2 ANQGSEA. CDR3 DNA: TGCAGCGTCGGTAGACGGGTGGGCACAGATACGCAGTATTTT. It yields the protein CSVGRRVGTDTQYF.

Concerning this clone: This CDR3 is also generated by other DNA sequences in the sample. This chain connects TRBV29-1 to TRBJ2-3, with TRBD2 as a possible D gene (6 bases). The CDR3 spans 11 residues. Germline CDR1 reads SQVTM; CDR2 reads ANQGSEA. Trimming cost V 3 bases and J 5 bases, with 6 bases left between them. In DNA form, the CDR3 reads TGCAGCGTTGAGGGAGGAGATACGCAGTATTTT. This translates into CSVEGGDTQYF.

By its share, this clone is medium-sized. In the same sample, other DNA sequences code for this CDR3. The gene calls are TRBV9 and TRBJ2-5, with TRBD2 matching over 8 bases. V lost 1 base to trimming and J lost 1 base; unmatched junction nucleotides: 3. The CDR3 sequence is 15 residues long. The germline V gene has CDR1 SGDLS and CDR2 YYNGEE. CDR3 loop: CASSVYGRGQETQYF. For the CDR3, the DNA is TGTGCCAGCAGCGTATACGGGAGGGGCCAAGAGACCCAGTACTTC.

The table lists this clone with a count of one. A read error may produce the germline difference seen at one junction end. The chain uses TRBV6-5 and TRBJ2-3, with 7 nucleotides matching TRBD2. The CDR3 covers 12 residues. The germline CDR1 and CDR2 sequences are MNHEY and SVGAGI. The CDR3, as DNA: TGTGCCAGCGGGACGGGGGGAGATGCGCAGTATTTT. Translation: CASGTGGDAQYF.

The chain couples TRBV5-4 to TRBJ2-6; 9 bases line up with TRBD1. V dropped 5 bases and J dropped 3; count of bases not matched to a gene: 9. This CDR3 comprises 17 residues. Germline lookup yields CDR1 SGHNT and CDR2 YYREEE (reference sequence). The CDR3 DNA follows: TGTGCCAGCAGTCCTGAAACAGGGGGCTTTGGGGCCAACGTCCTGACTTTC. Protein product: CASSPETGGFGANVLTF.

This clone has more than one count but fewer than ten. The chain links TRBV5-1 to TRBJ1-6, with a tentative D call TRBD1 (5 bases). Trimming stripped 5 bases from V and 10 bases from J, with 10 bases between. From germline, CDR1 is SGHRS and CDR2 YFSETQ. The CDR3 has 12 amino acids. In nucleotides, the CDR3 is TGCGCCAGCAGGGATACAGGATCACCCCTCCACTTT. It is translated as CASRDTGSPLHF.

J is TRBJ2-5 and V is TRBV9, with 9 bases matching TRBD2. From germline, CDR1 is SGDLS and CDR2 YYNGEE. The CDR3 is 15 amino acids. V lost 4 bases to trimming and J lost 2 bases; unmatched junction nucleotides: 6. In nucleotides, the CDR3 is TGTGCCAGCAGCAGGGGAGCGGGGGGTCAAGAGACCCAGTACTTC. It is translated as CASSRGAGGQETQYF. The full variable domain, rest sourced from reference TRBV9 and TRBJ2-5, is DSGVTQTPKHLITATGQRVTLRCSPRSGDLSVYWYQQSLDQGLQFLIQYYNGEERAKGNILERFSAQQFPDLHSELNLSSLELGDSALYFCASSRGAGGQETQYFGPGTRLLVL.

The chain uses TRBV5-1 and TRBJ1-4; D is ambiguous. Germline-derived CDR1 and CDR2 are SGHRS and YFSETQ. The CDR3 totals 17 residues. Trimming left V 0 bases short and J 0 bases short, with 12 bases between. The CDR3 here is CASSLGSGPPTNEKLFF. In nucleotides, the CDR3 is TGCGCCAGCAGCTTGGGGAGCGGGCCCCCAACTAATGAAAAACTGTTTTTT.

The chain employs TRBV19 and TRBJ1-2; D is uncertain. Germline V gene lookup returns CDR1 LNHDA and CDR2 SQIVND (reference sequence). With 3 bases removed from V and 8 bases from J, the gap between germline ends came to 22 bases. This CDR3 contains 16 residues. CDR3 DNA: TGTGCCAGTAGTATCAGCCTCGGGAGGCAGGCGGCGGGCTACACCTTC. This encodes CASSISLGRQAAGYTF.

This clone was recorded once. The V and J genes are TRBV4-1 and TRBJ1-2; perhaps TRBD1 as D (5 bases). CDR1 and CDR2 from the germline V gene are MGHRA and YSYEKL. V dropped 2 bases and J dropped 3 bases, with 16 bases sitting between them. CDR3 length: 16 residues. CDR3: CASSQREGRGDYGYTF. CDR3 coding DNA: TGCGCCAGCAGCCAACGGGAGGGGCGCGGGGACTATGGCTACACCTTC.

CDR3 nucleotide sequence: TGCGCCAGCAGCCAAGTTGCAGGGGGCGGTTCAGATACGCAGTATTTT. This codes for CASSQVAGGGSDTQYF. The rearrangement uses TRBV4-3 and TRBJ2-3; TRBD1 matches 8 bases. CDR1 is LGHNA and CDR2 is YSLEER in the germline V gene. CDR3 size: 16 residues. The V and J ends lost 1 base and 4 bases, in that order; junction bases with no gene match: 7.

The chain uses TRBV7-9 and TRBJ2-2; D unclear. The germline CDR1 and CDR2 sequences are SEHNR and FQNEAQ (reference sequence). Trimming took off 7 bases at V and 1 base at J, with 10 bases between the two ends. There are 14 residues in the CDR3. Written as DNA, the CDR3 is TGTGCCAGCAACGAGGCCGGGAACACCGGGGAGCTGTTTTTT. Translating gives CASNEAGNTGELFF.

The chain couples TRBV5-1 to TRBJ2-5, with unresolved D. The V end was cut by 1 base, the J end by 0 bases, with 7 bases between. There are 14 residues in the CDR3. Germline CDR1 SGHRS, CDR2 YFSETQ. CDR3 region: CASSLTMYQETQYF. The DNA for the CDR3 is TGCGCCAGCAGCTTGACAATGTACCAAGAGACCCAGTACTTC.

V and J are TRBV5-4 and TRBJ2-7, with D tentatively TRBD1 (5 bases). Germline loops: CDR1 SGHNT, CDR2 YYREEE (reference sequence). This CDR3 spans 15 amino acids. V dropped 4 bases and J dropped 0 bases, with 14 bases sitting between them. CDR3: CASSGAPNPSYEQYF. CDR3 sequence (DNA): TGTGCCAGCAGCGGGGCACCGAACCCCTCCTACGAGCAGTACTTC.

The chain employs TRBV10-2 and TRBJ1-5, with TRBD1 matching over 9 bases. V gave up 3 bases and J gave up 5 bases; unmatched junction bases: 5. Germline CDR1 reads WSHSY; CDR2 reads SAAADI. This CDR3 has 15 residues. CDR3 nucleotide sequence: TGCGCCAGCAGTGACCAGACAGGGGGAGATCAGCCCCAGCATTTT. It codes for CASSDQTGGDQPQHF.

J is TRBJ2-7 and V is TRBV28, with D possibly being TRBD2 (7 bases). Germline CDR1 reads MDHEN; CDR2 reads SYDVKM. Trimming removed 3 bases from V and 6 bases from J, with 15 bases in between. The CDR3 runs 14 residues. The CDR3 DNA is TGTGCCAGCAGTTTGGGGGGGGCGCGGTCCGAGCAGTACTTC. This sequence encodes CASSLGGARSEQYF.

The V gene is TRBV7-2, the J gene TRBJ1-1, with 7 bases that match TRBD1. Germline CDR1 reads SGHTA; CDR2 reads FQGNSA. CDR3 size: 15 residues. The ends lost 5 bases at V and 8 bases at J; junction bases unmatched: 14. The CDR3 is CASSPYTGQEMEAFF. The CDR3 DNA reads TGTGCCAGCAGCCCCTATACCGGACAGGAGATGGAAGCTTTCTTT.

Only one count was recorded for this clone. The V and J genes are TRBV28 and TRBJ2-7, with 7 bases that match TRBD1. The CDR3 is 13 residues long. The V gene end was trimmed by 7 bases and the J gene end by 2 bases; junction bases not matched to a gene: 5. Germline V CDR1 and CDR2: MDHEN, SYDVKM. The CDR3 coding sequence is TGTGCCAGCAACGATCAGGGGGCCTACGAGCAGTACTTC. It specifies CASNDQGAYEQYF.

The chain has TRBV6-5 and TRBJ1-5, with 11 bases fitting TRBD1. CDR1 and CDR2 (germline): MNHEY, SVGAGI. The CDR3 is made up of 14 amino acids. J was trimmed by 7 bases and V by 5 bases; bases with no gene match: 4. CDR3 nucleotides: TGTGCCAGCAGTGGGGACAGGGGGTACCAGCCCCAGCATTTT. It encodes CASSGDRGYQPQHF.

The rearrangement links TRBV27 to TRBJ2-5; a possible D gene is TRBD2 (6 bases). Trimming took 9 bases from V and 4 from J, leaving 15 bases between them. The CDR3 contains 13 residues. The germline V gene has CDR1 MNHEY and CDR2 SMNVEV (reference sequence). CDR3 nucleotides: TGTGCCAGTTCGGGACTCGCGAGAGAGACCCAGTACTTC. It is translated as CASSGLARETQYF.

CDR3 protein: CASSLRVVASTSTDTQYF. The DNA of the CDR3 is TGTGCCAGCAGCCTCAGGGTGGTTGCATCTACTAGCACAGATACGCAGTATTTT. The chain has TRBV11-2 and TRBJ2-3, with a weak D call TRBD1 (5 bases). The length of the CDR3 is 18 residues. Germline CDR1 SGHAT, CDR2 FQNNGV. V was pared by 5 bases and J by 0 bases, with 21 bases between. Complete variable domain (other parts from reference TRBV11-2 and TRBJ2-3): EAGVAQSPRYKIIEKRQSVAFWCNPISGHATLYWYQQILGQGPKLLIQFQNNGVVDDSQLPKDRFSAERLKGVDSTLKIQPAKLEDSAVYLCASSLRVVASTSTDTQYFGPGTRLTVL.

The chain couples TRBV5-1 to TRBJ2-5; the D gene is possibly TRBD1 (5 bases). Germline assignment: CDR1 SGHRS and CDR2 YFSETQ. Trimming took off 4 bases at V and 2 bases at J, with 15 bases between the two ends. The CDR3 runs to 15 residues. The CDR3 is CASSVGDRDQETQYF. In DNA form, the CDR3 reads TGCGCCAGCAGCGTGGGTGACAGAGATCAAGAGACCCAGTACTTC. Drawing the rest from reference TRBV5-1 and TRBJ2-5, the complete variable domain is KAGVTQTPRYLIKTRGQQVTLSCSPISGHRSVSWYQQTPGQGLQFLFEYFSETQRNKGNFPGRFSGRQFSNSRSEMNVSTLELGDSALYLCASSVGDRDQETQYFGPGTRLLVL.